This T cell receptor (beta chain) is from a study of human T cells and chemical hapten exposure. Study details: Patch tests containing 0.01% DPC, applied to the upper back, were read at 6 days. Study-level results: The presence of alopecia in the donors means their immune response may differ from healthy people's.

The CDR3 runs 15 residues. V was pared by 5 bases and J by 3 bases, with 9 bases of the junction left unmatched. About this clonotype itself: The antigen is not known.

The sample's time point: patch test 1, 2 weeks after DPC sensitization. Treatment noted: therapeutic diphenylcyclopropenone sensitization with weekly scalp DPC. As the library was built, unique molecular identifiers were attached to individual cDNA molecules. TCRdb re-called the RACE reads with MiXCR, one entry per CDR3 protein. Seen here are about 340,000 distinct CDR3 sequences, around 7% observed once, and the top ten hold around 8.2%. The TCR comes from a woman aged 18-29 years with alopecia areata. Some clones in this sample may be carry-over from other donors' samples. The sample here was whole blood, taken in connection with sensitization to the hapten diphenylcyclopropenone (DPC). The chain recombines TRBV12-3 or TRBV12-4 with TRBJ1-2; 7 nucleotides line up with TRBD1. CDR3 coding DNA: TGTGCCAGCAGTCTAACAGGGGCGGTACACTATGGCTACACCTTC. This sequence encodes CASSLTGAVHYGYTF.